This T cell receptor (beta chain) is from a study of metastatic and nonmetastatic thyroid tumors. TCRdb re-clonotyped the PCR reads via MiXCR. Of around 30,000 clones in the sample, under 25% were seen once. This CDR3 spans 13 amino acids. The germline V gene encodes CDR1 SGHDT and CDR2 YYEEEE. No treatment of any kind had been given to any patient before thyroid surgery. In regard to this clone: One end of the junction is discordant with germline, which a read error may explain.

This TCR was recovered from a male donor with papillary thyroid cancer or a benign thyroid nodule (not recorded which). Some clones in this sample may be carry-over from other donors' samples. This chain links TRBV5-6 with TRBJ2-3; D gene ambiguous. Sequenced sample: tumor tissue. The CDR3 protein is CSSRSWPADTHYF. The CDR3 DNA sequence: TGTTCCAGCAGGAGTTGGCCGGCAGATACGCATTATTTT.